A single TCR beta chain is shown here with its context. This entry belongs to a study of blood T cell repertoires in COVID-19. Seattle participants joined during active infection and were tracked over time. From germline, CDR1 is MNHEY and CDR2 SMNVEV (reference sequence). CDR3 length: 16 amino acids. The V end lost 3 bases, the J end lost 7 bases, and 16 bases lay between the germline ends. The repertoire was sequenced with immunoSEQ multiplex PCR; TCRdb's copy has only in-frame clones and lacks some. The sample holds a few hundred thousand clones; about 90% are singletons and the top ten take about 2.1%.

This chain uses TRBV27 with TRBJ1-6; D is undetermined. The sequenced sample consisted of peripheral blood. This clonotype originated in a woman in her sixties with COVID-19, enrolled during active disease. The CDR3 DNA reads TGTGCCAGCAGTTTGCGGAAAAGAAACTTCAATTCACCCCTCCACTTT. Its protein is CASSLRKRNFNSPLHF.